The sequence of this T cell receptor (beta chain) was determined in a study of cytomegalovirus exposure and HLA in healthy donors. Germline lookup yields CDR1 SNHLY and CDR2 FYNNEI. Between the trimmed V and J ends, which lost 8 bases and 2 bases, there was a span of 10 bases. The CDR3 consists of 12 residues. The PCR had 60 Vbeta and 13 Jbeta primers. Profiled with immunoSEQ multiplex PCR; TCRdb holds only in-frame clones, not every one. Seen here are around 60,000 clones, roughly 73% observed once, and the top ten hold under 25%. The receptor comes from a woman aged 40 to 50 in good health and CMV-seropositive. Sequenced sample: PBMCs. V gene TRBV2 combines with J gene TRBJ2-7; the D is unclear. The CDR3 nucleotides are TGTGCCAGCCGGTACCTAGCCTACGAGCAGTACTTC. This translates into CASRYLAYEQYF.